One sample yielded the 18 T cell receptor beta chains listed below, sequenced in a study of T cells after yellow fever vaccination. TCRdb re-called the 5' RACE reads through MiXCR, storing one row per CDR3 protein. This sample has hundreds of thousands of distinct CDR3 sequences, with 8% to 10% found just once. Sequenced material: PBMCs, taken on the day of the first yellow fever vaccination. These receptor sequences come from a young man who received the YFV17D yellow fever vaccine.

This chain uses TRBV14 with TRBJ2-1; 8 bases map to TRBD2. V was clipped by 4 bases and J by 2 bases; unmatched bases: 4. There are 15 residues in the CDR3. The germline gives CDR1 SGHDN, CDR2 FVKESK. The CDR3 reads CASSPTAGAYNEQFF. CDR3 nucleotides: TGTGCCAGCAGCCCAACAGCGGGGGCCTACAATGAGCAGTTCTTC.

This clonotype was observed at least ten times. The V and J genes are TRBV6-6 and TRBJ1-1, with TRBD1 as a possible D gene (6 bases). The CDR3 spans 13 residues. Germline CDR1 and CDR2: MNHNY and SVGAGI (reference sequence). V dropped 7 bases and J dropped 3 bases, with 12 bases sitting between them. CDR3 residues: CASTRQAYTEAFF. The DNA for the CDR3 is TGTGCCAGCACAAGACAGGCCTACACTGAAGCTTTCTTT.

The chain joins TRBV12-3 or TRBV12-4 to TRBJ1-1, with D possibly TRBD1 on 6 matching bases. The CDR3 has 14 residues. V gave up 7 bases and J gave up 1 base, with 13 bases separating them. CDR3 sequence reads: CASTSLQGNTEAFF. DNA for the CDR3: TGTGCCAGCACCTCATTACAGGGGAACACTGAAGCTTTCTTT.

In its sample, this clonotype was seen a few times. This chain connects TRBV28 to TRBJ2-3; perhaps TRBD2 as D (6 bases). V gave up 7 bases and J gave up 6 bases, with 17 bases separating them. The germline V gene has CDR1 MDHEN and CDR2 SYDVKM. The CDR3 extends over 14 amino acids. Here the CDR3 DNA reads TGTGCCAGCAACCTCGGGAGCGGGCGGGATACGCAGTATTTT. Its protein is CASNLGSGRDTQYF. The full variable domain, with the rest looked up from reference TRBV28 and TRBJ2-3, is DVKVTQSSRYLVKRTGEKVFLECVQDMDHENMFWYRQDPGLGLRLIYFSYDVKMKEKGDIPEGYSVSREKKERFSLILESASTNQTSMYLCASNLGSGRDTQYFGPGTRLTVL.

This sequence joins TRBV6-1 and TRBJ2-7, with 8 bases lining up with TRBD2. This CDR3 comprises 14 residues. The V gene's germline CDR1 is MNHNS and CDR2 SASEGT. The ends lost 8 bases at V and 2 bases at J; junction bases unmatched: 8. The CDR3 loop is CASRRGAGAYEQYV. The CDR3 DNA follows: TGTGCCAGCCGGAGGGGAGCGGGGGCCTACGAGCAGTACGTC.

This clonotype appeared a few times. This CDR3 is CASSLTVGTGELFF. The CDR3 DNA reads TGTGCCAGCAGCTTAACAGTAGGGACCGGGGAGCTGTTTTTT. This chain joins TRBV7-9 and TRBJ2-2; no reliable D call. Trimming pared 2 bases from V and 5 bases from J, leaving 9 bases between. The CDR3 loop spans 14 amino acids. The V gene's germline CDR1 is SEHNR and CDR2 FQNEAQ (reference sequence).

This clonotype was recorded many times. This sequence joins TRBV12-3 or TRBV12-4 and TRBJ2-2; D is uncertain. Trimming removed 1 base at V and 4 bases at J, with 4 bases between. The CDR3 covers 13 residues. CDR3: CASSLGATGELFF. The CDR3 nucleotides read TGTGCCAGCAGTTTAGGGGCCACCGGGGAGCTGTTTTTT.

This clonotype was found many times. The rearrangement links TRBV11-2 to TRBJ2-3, with D unresolved. The CDR3 is 14 amino acids. Germline CDR1 reads SGHAT; CDR2 reads FQNNGV. V was cut by 1 base and J by 2 bases, with 7 bases left in between. CDR3 sequence (DNA): TGTGCCAGCAGCTTAGTTGCCCCCACAGATACGCAGTATTTT. It codes for CASSLVAPTDTQYF.

In its sample, this clonotype was seen a few times. The chain carries TRBV5-8 and TRBJ2-6; D is ambiguous. Germline CDR1 is SGHTS and CDR2 is YDEGEE. The CDR3 contains 13 residues. V was clipped by 7 bases and J by 4 bases, with 9 bases between them. The CDR3 DNA follows: TGTGCCAGCTGTCATTGGGGGGCCAACGTCCTGACTTTC. This codes for CASCHWGANVLTF.

The CDR3 DNA reads TGCAGTGCTAGGCGGGGCTACGAGCAGTACTTC. Residues: CSARRGYEQYF. The rearrangement uses TRBV20-1 and TRBJ2-7; a possible D gene is TRBD2 (6 bases). CDR3 size: 11 residues. The V gene's germline CDR1 is DFQATT and CDR2 SNEGSKA (reference sequence). The V end lost 3 bases, the J end lost 3 bases, and 6 bases lay between the germline ends.

This clonotype was counted a few times. The chain carries TRBV7-9 and TRBJ2-6; no clear D. V was trimmed by 2 bases and J by 0 bases, leaving 5 bases between them. Germline assignment: CDR1 SEHNR and CDR2 FQNEAQ (reference sequence). This CDR3 is 15 amino acids long. The CDR3 DNA is TGTGCCAGCAGCTTAACCCGCTCTGGGGCCAACGTCCTGACTTTC. Translating gives CASSLTRSGANVLTF.

This clonotype was observed at least ten times. The chain combines TRBV7-9 with TRBJ2-4, with D tentatively TRBD2 (7 bases). V gave up 5 bases and J gave up 4 bases, with 12 bases separating them. CDR3 length: 14 residues. CDR1 SEHNR and CDR2 FQNEAQ come from the germline V gene (reference sequence). The chain's CDR3 is CASSEGGGKNIQYF. The CDR3 nucleotides are TGTGCCAGCAGCGAGGGGGGGGGAAAAAACATTCAGTACTTC.

The rearrangement uses TRBV28 and TRBJ2-5; 8 bases fit TRBD2. The CDR3 covers 16 residues. The V gene end was trimmed by 3 bases and the J gene end by 5 bases; junction bases not matched to a gene: 11. CDR1 and CDR2 from the germline V gene are MDHEN and SYDVKM. The CDR3 DNA reads TGTGCCAGCAGTTTCGGCGGGGGGCTAGTTCAGGAGACCCAGTACTTC. This gives the protein CASSFGGGLVQETQYF.

The chain employs TRBV24-1 and TRBJ2-5, with D maybe TRBD1 (6 bases). Germline CDR1 reads KGHDR; CDR2 reads SFDVKD. Trimming stripped 5 bases from V and 5 bases from J, with 11 bases between. The CDR3 loop spans 13 amino acids. The CDR3 DNA is TGTGCCACCAGTGCTGGGGGCGCGGAGACCCAGTACTTC. Translating gives CATSAGGAETQYF.

This clonotype has at least ten counts. The chain uses TRBV29-1 and TRBJ2-1; D is possibly TRBD2 (5 bases). The CDR3 spans 15 residues. Germline V gene sequence: CDR1 SQVTM, CDR2 ANQGSEA. Between the trimmed V and J ends, which lost 4 bases and 0 bases, there was a span of 13 bases. In nucleotides, the CDR3 is TGCAGCGTTGGGACTTCATCTAGCTCCTACAATGAGCAGTTCTTC. Residues: CSVGTSSSSYNEQFF.

This clonotype was detected a few times. V usage is TRBV7-9 and J usage is TRBJ1-4; D is unresolved. The CDR3 has 13 amino acids. The V and J ends lost 7 bases and 4 bases respectively, with 10 bases between them. CDR1 and CDR2 (germline): SEHNR, FQNEAQ (reference sequence). In DNA form, the CDR3 reads TGTGCCAGCATGGGCTCGAATAATGAAAAACTGTTTTTT. The encoded protein is CASMGSNNEKLFF.

This clonotype turned up a few times. The V call is TRBV5-4, the J call TRBJ2-3; 7 positions agree with TRBD1. V lost 6 bases and J lost 5; bases outside the gene matches: 9. Germline V CDR1 and CDR2: SGHNT, YYREEE (reference sequence). The CDR3 is made up of 14 amino acids. CDR3: CASTRTGSKDTQYF. Written as DNA, the CDR3 is TGTGCCAGCACCCGGACAGGCTCGAAAGATACGCAGTATTTT.

The CDR3 sequence is CASSFKTPYEQYF. CDR3 nucleotide sequence: TGTGCCAGCAGTTTTAAGACGCCCTACGAGCAGTACTTC. J is TRBJ2-7 and V is TRBV12-3 or TRBV12-4; D remains ambiguous. The CDR3 runs to 13 residues. V lost 3 bases and J lost 2, with 8 bases in between.